The present T cell receptor beta chain was sequenced within a study of radiation and T cells in renal cell carcinoma. Produced via immunoSEQ multiplex PCR; TCRdb's table is partial and in-frame only. The sample has approximately 100,000 clones, around 88% seen once. Time point noted: baseline pretreatment blood. Stated treatment: 15 Gy SBRT to primary tumor, nephrectomy 4 weeks later. Here the sequenced sample was blood, taken from a patient whose treatment included radiotherapy and nephrectomy. The clonotype comes from a man aged 50 to 59 with renal cell carcinoma.

The CDR3 here is CAWGLPYQTQYF. The CDR3 bases are TGTGCCTGGGGACTTCCCTACCAGACCCAGTACTTC. The chain couples TRBV30 to TRBJ2-5; D is perhaps TRBD2 (5 bases). Between the trimmed V and J ends, which lost 5 bases and 6 bases, there was a span of 13 bases. Germline V gene lookup returns CDR1 GTSNPN and CDR2 SVGIG (reference sequence). CDR3 length: 12 amino acids.